These T cell receptor beta chains were read from a single sample in a study of T-cell memory formation after mild COVID-19. Via MiXCR, TCRdb re-called the 5' RACE reads, giving one row per CDR3 protein. The sample yields around 340,000 distinct CDR3 sequences, approximately 15% seen once. Sequencing input: PBMCs or a T cell subset sorted from them (not recorded which). These receptors originate from a man in his late teens or twenties who had mild COVID-19 (a few samples of this study predate the infection). Cell type and time point are not known. Each CDR3 is given with its conserved first and last residue. A D gene is named only where the DNA matches it firmly. Not every row has a clone size; where given, it reads once, few, many or a size class.

cdr3_nt	cdr3_aa	j_call	cdr3_length	d_call	v_call	clone_size
TGTGCCAGTAGTACCGACAGAGAATCTGAAGCTTTCTTT	CASSTDRESEAFF	TRBJ1-1	13	.	TRBV19	few
TGTGCCACCCCGGGGGGAAGCTCCTACAATGAGCAGTTCTTC	CATPGGSSYNEQFF	TRBJ2-1	14	TRBD2	TRBV7-9	few
TGTGCCAGCAGCTTGGACGGAGGTGCCGTAGATGAGCAGTTCTTC	CASSLDGGAVDEQFF	TRBJ2-1	15	.	TRBV5-5	.
TGTGCCAGCAGTTTAATGGTTCAGCCCCAGCATTTT	CASSLMVQPQHF	TRBJ1-5	12	.	TRBV12-3/TRBV12-4	.
TGTGCCAGCAGTCCGACTCCGCAGGGAAGCAATTCACCCCTCCACTTT	CASSPTPQGSNSPLHF	TRBJ1-6	16	.	TRBV6-2/TRBV6-3	few
TGTGCCAGCAGTCCCCTGACAGGGTCTTCTGGGGCCAACGTCCTGACTTTC	CASSPLTGSSGANVLTF	TRBJ2-6	17	TRBD1	TRBV6-2/TRBV6-3	few
TGTGCCAGCAGTGACTTGTCTAGCGGGGGAACAGGGCAAGAGACCCAGTACTTC	CASSDLSSGGTGQETQYF	TRBJ2-5	18	TRBD2	TRBV2	.
TGCGCCAGCAGCCAAGATTCTGGGTCCTATAATGAAAAACTGTTTTTT	CASSQDSGSYNEKLFF	TRBJ1-4	16	.	TRBV4-3	few
TGTGCCAGCAGTGCCCTCTATGGCTACACCTTC	CASSALYGYTF	TRBJ1-2	11	.	TRBV28	.
TGCGCCAGCAGCCTCTCGTCAACTGGAAACACCATATATTTT	CASSLSSTGNTIYF	TRBJ1-3	14	.	TRBV5-1	.
TGCGCCAGCAGCTTGATGCTAGCGGGGGGGATGGATGAGCAGTTCTTC	CASSLMLAGGMDEQFF	TRBJ2-1	16	TRBD2	TRBV5-1	.
TGCAGTGCTAAGCAGGGTCCCACTGAAGCTTTCTTT	CSAKQGPTEAFF	TRBJ1-1	12	.	TRBV20-1	few
TGTGCCAGCAGTGAAAATAATGAAGCTTTCTTT	CASSENNEAFF	TRBJ1-1	11	.	TRBV6-1	.
TGCGCCAGCAGAAAACAGGGGTCTAGCACAGATACGCAGTATTTT	CASRKQGSSTDTQYF	TRBJ2-3	15	TRBD1	TRBV5-1	few
TGTGCCAGCAGCCGTGACAGGCAATTCTTC	CASSRDRQFF	TRBJ1-2	10	.	TRBV12-3/TRBV12-4	few
TGTGCCAGCAGCCCGGGACAGGGAAACACCATATATTTT	CASSPGQGNTIYF	TRBJ1-3	13	TRBD1	TRBV3-1	many
TGTGCCAGCAGCTCCTCAGGTCAGCCCCAGCATTTT	CASSSSGQPQHF	TRBJ1-5	12	.	TRBV7-2	many
TGTGCTAGCAGCTTAGGGGGGCCCGCGGAGACCCAGTACTTC	CASSLGGPAETQYF	TRBJ2-5	14	.	TRBV7-7	few
TGTGCCACCAGTGGGCTGACAGGCAGCTCCTACAATGAGCAGTTCTTC	CATSGLTGSSYNEQFF	TRBJ2-1	16	.	TRBV24-1	.
TGTGCCAGCAGCGTAGCTATCGGACAGGGGGCTATGGAGCAGTACTTC	CASSVAIGQGAMEQYF	TRBJ2-7	16	TRBD1	TRBV9	.
TGTGCCAGCAGTGACACCGGGACTGATTATGGCTACACCTTC	CASSDTGTDYGYTF	TRBJ1-2	14	.	TRBV25-1	.
TGTGCCAGCAGCTCCCTATTGGGGACGGAAGAGACCCAGTACTTC	CASSSLLGTEETQYF	TRBJ2-5	15	.	TRBV7-9	.
TGCGCCAGCAGGACGGGGGTCACTCAAGAGACCCAGTACTTC	CASRTGVTQETQYF	TRBJ2-5	14	.	TRBV5-1	.
TGCAGTGCCGACAGGCCGCCTAACTATGGCTACACCTTC	CSADRPPNYGYTF	TRBJ1-2	13	.	TRBV20-1	.
TGCGCCAGCAGCTTGGGTCGTGGGGCCAACGTCCTGACTTTC	CASSLGRGANVLTF	TRBJ2-6	14	.	TRBV5-1	many
TGTGCCAGCAGCGGACAGGCGAACTCCTACAATGAGCAGTTCTTC	CASSGQANSYNEQFF	TRBJ2-1	15	TRBD1	TRBV14	few
TGCGCCAGCAGCCGACCAGGGGGCGGCACAGATACGCAGTATTTT	CASSRPGGGTDTQYF	TRBJ2-3	15	TRBD1	TRBV5-1	.
TGCGCCAGCGCCGGACTAGGTCAAGAGACCCAGTACTTC	CASAGLGQETQYF	TRBJ2-5	13	TRBD2	TRBV5-1	.
TGTGCCAGCAGCCCTCCGTGGTTCACCGGGGAGCTGTTTTTT	CASSPPWFTGELFF	TRBJ2-2	14	.	TRBV7-9	few
TGCAGTGCTTCGACCGGGACTAGCCAAGAGACCCAGTACTTC	CSASTGTSQETQYF	TRBJ2-5	14	TRBD2	TRBV20-1	.
TGCGCCAGCAGCCAAGATTGGCGGGGAAATAATTCACCCCTCCACTTT	CASSQDWRGNNSPLHF	TRBJ1-6	16	.	TRBV4-3	few
TGTGCCAGCAGCCTGGGGGGGCCCTCTGGAAACACCATATATTTT	CASSLGGPSGNTIYF	TRBJ1-3	15	.	TRBV7-2	.
TGCAGTGCTAGCGGGGGGGGAGAGACCCAGTACTTC	CSASGGGETQYF	TRBJ2-5	12	TRBD2	TRBV20-1	few
TGTGCCAGCAGCAGAGGAACAGGCGTAGCTTTCTTT	CASSRGTGVAFF	TRBJ1-1	12	.	TRBV6-1	few
TGCGCCAGCAGCCCAAGGGACAGCCTAAACTCATACGAGCAGTACTTC	CASSPRDSLNSYEQYF	TRBJ2-7	16	TRBD1	TRBV5-1	.
TGTGCCAGCAGCCCGTGGACAGGGGGGAACACTGAAGCTTTCTTT	CASSPWTGGNTEAFF	TRBJ1-1	15	TRBD1	TRBV7-2	many
TGTGCCAGCAGCTTAGCGGGGGGGCCTCTAGACATTCAGTACTTC	CASSLAGGPLDIQYF	TRBJ2-4	15	.	TRBV7-8	.
TGTGCCAGCTCATCGACAGGTGGATCGAACACCGGGGAGCTGTTTTTT	CASSSTGGSNTGELFF	TRBJ2-2	16	.	TRBV18	few
TGTGCCAGCAGTTCGAACAAGGGACACGGCTTC	CASSSNKGHGF	TRBJ1-2	11	.	TRBV28	.
TGTGCCAGCAGCTTATATGGCACTGAAGCTTTCTTT	CASSLYGTEAFF	TRBJ1-1	12	.	TRBV7-2	few
TGTGCCAGCAGCTTATTCGGGGCGTTGAACACTGAAGCTTTCTTT	CASSLFGALNTEAFF	TRBJ1-1	15	.	TRBV7-2	.
TGTGCCAGCAGCTTTACTAGCGGGGGGGCAGGTGAGCAGTTCTTC	CASSFTSGGAGEQFF	TRBJ2-1	15	TRBD2	TRBV7-2	few